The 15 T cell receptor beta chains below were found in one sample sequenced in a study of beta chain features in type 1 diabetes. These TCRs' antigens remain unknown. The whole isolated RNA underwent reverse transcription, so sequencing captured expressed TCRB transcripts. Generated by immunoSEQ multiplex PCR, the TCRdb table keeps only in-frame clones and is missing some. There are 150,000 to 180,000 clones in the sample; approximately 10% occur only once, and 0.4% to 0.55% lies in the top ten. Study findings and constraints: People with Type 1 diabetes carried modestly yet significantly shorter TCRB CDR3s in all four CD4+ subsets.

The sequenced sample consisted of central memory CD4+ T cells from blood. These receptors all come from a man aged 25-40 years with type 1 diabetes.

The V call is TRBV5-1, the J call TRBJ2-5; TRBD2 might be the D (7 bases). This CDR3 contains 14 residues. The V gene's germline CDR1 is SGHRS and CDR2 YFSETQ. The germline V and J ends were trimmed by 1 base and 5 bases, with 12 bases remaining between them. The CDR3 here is CASSLNGGPETQYF. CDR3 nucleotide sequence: TGCGCCAGCAGCTTGAACGGGGGGCCGGAGACCCAGTACTTC.

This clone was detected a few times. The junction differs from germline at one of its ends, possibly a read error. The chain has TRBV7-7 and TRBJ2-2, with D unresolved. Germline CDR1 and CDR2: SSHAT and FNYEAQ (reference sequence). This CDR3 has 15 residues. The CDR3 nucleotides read TGTGCTAGCAGCTTAGAAACTGCCGGGACCGGGGAGCTGTTTTTT. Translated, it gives CASSLETAGTGELFF.

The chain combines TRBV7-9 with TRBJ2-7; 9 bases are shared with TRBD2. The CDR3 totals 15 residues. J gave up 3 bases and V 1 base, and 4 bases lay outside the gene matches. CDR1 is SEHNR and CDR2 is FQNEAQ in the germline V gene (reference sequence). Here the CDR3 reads CASSLEGLAIYEQYF. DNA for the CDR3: TGTGCCAGCAGCTTAGAGGGACTAGCAATCTACGAGCAGTACTTC.

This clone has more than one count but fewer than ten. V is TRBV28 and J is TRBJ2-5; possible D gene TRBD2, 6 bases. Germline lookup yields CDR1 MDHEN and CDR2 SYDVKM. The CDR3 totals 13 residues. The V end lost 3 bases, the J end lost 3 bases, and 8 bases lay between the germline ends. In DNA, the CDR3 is TGTGCCAGCAGTTTCGGGGGAGAAGAGACCCAGTACTTC. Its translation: CASSFGGEETQYF.

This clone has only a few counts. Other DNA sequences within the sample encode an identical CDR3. In DNA form, the CDR3 reads TGTGCCAGCAGCAGGACTAGCGGATACAATGAGCAGTTCTTC. This translates into CASSRTSGYNEQFF. V is TRBV9 and J is TRBJ2-1, with 10 bases identical to TRBD2. CDR1 is SGDLS, CDR2 YYNGEE, per germline. The V segment lost 4 bases and the J segment 4 bases; nucleotides outside the gene matches: 2. The CDR3 extends over 14 amino acids.

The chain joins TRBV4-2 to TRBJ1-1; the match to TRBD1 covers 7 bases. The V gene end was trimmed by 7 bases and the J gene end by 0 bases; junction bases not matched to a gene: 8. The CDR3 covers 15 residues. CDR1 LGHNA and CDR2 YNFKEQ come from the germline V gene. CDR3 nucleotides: TGTGCCAGCACAAATAGAGGGGGCATGAACACTGAAGCTTTCTTT. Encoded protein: CASTNRGGMNTEAFF.

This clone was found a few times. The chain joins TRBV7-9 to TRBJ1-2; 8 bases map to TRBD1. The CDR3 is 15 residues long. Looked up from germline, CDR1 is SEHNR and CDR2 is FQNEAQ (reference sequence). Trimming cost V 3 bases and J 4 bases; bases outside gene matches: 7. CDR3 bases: TGTGCCAGCAGCTTCCTCAGGGGGCAGGGCTATGGCTACACCTTC. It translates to CASSFLRGQGYGYTF.

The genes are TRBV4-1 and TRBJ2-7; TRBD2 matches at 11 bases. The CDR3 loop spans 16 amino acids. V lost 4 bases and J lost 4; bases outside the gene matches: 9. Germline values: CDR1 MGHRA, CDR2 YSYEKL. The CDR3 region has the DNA TGCGCCAGCAGCCGGGCACTGGGACTAGCGGAATACGAGCAGTACTTC. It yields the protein CASSRALGLAEYEQYF.

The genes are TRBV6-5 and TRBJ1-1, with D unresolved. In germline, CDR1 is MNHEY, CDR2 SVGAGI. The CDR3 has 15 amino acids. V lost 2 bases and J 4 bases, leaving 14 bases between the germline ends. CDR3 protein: CASSYESGIPTEAFF. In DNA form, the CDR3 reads TGTGCCAGCAGTTACGAATCGGGGATACCCACTGAAGCTTTCTTT.

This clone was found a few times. Here the CDR3 DNA reads TGCGCCAGCAGCCAAGATCCTTTTGTGTTGGGGACTAGCGGGAACACAGATACGCAGTATTTT. It specifies CASSQDPFVLGTSGNTDTQYF. This chain connects TRBV4-3 to TRBJ2-3, with 13 nucleotides matching TRBD2. Looked up from germline, CDR1 is LGHNA and CDR2 is YSLEER. V gave up 0 bases and J gave up 2 bases; unmatched junction bases: 14. The CDR3 extends over 21 amino acids.

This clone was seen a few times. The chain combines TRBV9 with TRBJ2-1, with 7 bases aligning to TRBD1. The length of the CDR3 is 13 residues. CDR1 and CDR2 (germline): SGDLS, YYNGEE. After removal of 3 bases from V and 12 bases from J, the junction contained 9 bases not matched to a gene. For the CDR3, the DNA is TGTGCCAGCAGCGCAAACTGGGACAGCGTGCAGTTCTTC. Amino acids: CASSANWDSVQFF.

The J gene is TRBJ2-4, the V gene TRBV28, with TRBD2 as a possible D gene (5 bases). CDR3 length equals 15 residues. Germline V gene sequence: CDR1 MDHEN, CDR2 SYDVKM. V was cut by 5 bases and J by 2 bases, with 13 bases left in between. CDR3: CASSVRVLSKNIQYF. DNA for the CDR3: TGTGCCAGCAGTGTGAGGGTGCTATCCAAAAACATTCAGTACTTC.

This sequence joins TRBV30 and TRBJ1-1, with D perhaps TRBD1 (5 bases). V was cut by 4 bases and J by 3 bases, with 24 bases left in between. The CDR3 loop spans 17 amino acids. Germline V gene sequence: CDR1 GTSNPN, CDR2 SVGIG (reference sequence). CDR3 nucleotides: TGTGCCTGGACAAAGATTGAGGCAGGGTGGATGGACACTGAAGCTTTCTTT. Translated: CAWTKIEAGWMDTEAFF.

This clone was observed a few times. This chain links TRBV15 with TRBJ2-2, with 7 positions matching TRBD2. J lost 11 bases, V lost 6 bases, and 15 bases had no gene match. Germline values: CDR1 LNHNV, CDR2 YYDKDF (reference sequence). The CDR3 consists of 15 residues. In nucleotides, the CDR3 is TGTGCCACCAGTCTCGGGACTACTAAACTCGGAGAGCTGTTTTTT. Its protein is CATSLGTTKLGELFF.

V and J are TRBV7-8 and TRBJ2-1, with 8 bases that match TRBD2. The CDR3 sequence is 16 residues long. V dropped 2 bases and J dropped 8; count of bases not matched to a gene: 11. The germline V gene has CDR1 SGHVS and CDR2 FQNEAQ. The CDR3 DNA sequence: TGTGCCAGCAGCTTACCCCGGTTGTCTAGCGGGTATGAGCAGTTCTTC. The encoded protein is CASSLPRLSSGYEQFF.